This entry describes one T cell receptor beta chain. Its antigen is currently unknown. The sample originates from a study of T cell responses to AZD1222 COVID-19 vaccine. This CDR3 contains 15 residues. Trimming stripped 5 bases from V and 4 bases from J, with 17 bases between. Germline CDR1 MDHEN, CDR2 SYDVKM. Study conclusions and caveats: Most donors were white British and more were female, and clonal diversity was possibly underestimated. Spike-specific TCRs gained breadth and depth after people received two AZD1222 doses. It was only after the peak T cell response that any repertoires were sampled. At study baseline, merely more than 5 AZD1222 recipients were seropositive.

Profiled with immunoSEQ multiplex PCR; TCRdb holds only in-frame clones, not every one. The table shows some 140,000 clones, with approximately 93% occurring only once. The specimen comprised peripheral blood, sampled on day 0 of AZD1222 vaccination. The TCR was taken from an adult in good health. The chain links TRBV28 to TRBJ2-5; D possibly corresponds to TRBD2 (6 bases). The CDR3 nucleotides are TGTGCCAGCAGTCCAATAGGGCGGGGCCGAGAGACCCAGTACTTC. Translating gives CASSPIGRGRETQYF.